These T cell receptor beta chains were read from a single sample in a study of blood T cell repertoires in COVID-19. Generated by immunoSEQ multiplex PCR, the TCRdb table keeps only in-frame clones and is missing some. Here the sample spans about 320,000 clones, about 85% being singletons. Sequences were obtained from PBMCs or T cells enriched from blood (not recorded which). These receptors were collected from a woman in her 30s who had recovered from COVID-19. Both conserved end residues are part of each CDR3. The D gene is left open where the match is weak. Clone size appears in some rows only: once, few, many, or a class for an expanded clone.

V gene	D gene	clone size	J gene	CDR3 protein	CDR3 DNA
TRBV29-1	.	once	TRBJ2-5	CSVEWQGKIETQYF	TGCAGCGTTGAATGGCAGGGGAAGATTGAGACCCAGTACTTC
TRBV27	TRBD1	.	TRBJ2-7	CASSPRGTGILYEQYF	TGTGCCAGCAGTCCCCGGGGGACAGGGATTCTCTACGAGCAGTACTTC
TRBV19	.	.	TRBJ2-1	CASSFGVANNEQFF	TGTGCCAGTAGTTTCGGGGTTGCGAACAATGAGCAGTTCTTC
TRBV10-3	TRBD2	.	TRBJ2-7	CAISESGLAGFYEQYF	TGTGCCATCAGTGAGTCGGGGCTAGCGGGGTTCTACGAGCAGTACTTC
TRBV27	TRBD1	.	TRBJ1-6	CASSWDRASPLHF	TGTGCCAGCAGTTGGGACAGGGCTTCACCCCTCCACTTT
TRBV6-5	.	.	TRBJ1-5	CASRDSSNQPQHF	TGTGCCAGCAGGGACAGTAGCAATCAGCCCCAGCATTTT
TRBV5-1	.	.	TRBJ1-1	CASSLTGMNTEAFF	TGCGCCAGCAGCTTGACAGGGATGAACACTGAAGCTTTCTTT
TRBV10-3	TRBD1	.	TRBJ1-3	CAISESGQGNGNTIYF	TGTGCCATCAGTGAGTCGGGACAGGGCAATGGAAACACCATATATTTT
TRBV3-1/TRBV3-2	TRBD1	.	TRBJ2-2	CASGQGVTGELFF	TGTGCCAGCGGACAGGGGGTCACCGGGGAGCTGTTTTTT
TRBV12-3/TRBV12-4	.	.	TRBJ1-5	CASRRTNQPQHF	TGTGCCAGCAGGAGGACAAATCAGCCCCAGCATTTT
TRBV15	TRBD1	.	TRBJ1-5	CATEDRGGFGNQPQHF	TGTGCCACCGAGGACAGGGGAGGTTTCGGCAATCAGCCCCAGCATTTT
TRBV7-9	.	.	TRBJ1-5	CASSIDGNQPQHF	TGTGCCAGCAGCATAGACGGGAATCAGCCCCAGCATTTT
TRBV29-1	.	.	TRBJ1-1	CSVIKGGTEAFF	TGCAGCGTAATAAAGGGGGGGACTGAAGCTTTCTTT
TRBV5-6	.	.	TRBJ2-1	CASSLGQSSYNEQFF	TGTGCCAGCAGCTTGGGACAGAGCTCCTACAATGAGCAGTTCTTC
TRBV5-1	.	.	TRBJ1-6	CASARGMDSPLHF	TGCGCCAGCGCCCGGGGGATGGATTCACCCCTCCACTTT
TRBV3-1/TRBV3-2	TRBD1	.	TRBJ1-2	CASSRRDLSGGRGYTF	TGTGCCAGCAGCCGACGCGATCTCTCAGGGGGCCGGGGCTACACCTTC
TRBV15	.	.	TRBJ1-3	CAISRPRGSGNTIYF	TGTGCCATCAGCAGGCCCAGGGGTAGTGGAAACACCATATATTTT
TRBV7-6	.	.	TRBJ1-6	CASSPSGRGGSPLHF	TGTGCCAGCAGCCCCTCGGGCAGGGGAGGGTCACCCCTCCACTTT
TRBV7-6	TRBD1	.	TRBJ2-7	CASSRRRDRGRDEQYF	TGTGCCAGCAGCCGACGGCGGGACAGGGGGAGGGACGAGCAGTACTTC
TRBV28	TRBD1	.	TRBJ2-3	CASSPRTGSSATQYF	TGTGCCAGCAGTCCCCGGACAGGGAGTTCTGCTACGCAGTATTTT
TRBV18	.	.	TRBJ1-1	CASSNMNTEAFF	TGTGCCAGCTCAAACATGAACACTGAAGCTTTCTTT
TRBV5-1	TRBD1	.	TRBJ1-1	CASSLGRTGDTEAFF	TGCGCCAGCAGCTTGGGTAGGACAGGGGACACTGAAGCTTTCTTT
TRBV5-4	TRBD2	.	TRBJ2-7	CASSFGGGLVFEQYF	TGTGCCAGCAGCTTTGGCGGGGGTCTCGTGTTCGAGCAGTACTTC
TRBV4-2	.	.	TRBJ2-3	CASSQEGQGSPNTQYF	TGTGCCAGCAGCCAAGAGGGGCAGGGTTCACCTAATACGCAGTATTTT
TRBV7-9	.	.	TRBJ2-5	CASSWGEETQYF	TGTGCCAGCAGCTGGGGGGAAGAGACCCAGTACTTC
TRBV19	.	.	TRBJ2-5	CASSIGGKETQYF	TGTGCCAGTAGTATAGGAGGGAAAGAGACCCAGTACTTC
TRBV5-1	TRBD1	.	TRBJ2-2	CASSRDRGHTGELFF	TGCGCCAGCAGCCGGGACAGGGGCCACACCGGGGAGCTGTTTTTT
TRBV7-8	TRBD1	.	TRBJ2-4	CASSPGQTLAKNIQYF	TGTGCCAGCAGCCCGGGACAGACACTAGCCAAAAACATTCAGTACTTC
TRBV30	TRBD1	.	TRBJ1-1	CAWNPGGGRTEAFF	TGTGCCTGGAACCCAGGGGGCGGTCGCACTGAAGCTTTCTTT
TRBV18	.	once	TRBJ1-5	CASSPLWVEAVRDQPQHF	TGTGCCAGCTCACCACTTTGGGTGGAGGCCGTTAGGGATCAGCCCCAGCATTTT
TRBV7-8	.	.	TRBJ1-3	CASSLVGLGASGNTIYF	TGTGCCAGCAGCTTAGTTGGGTTGGGGGCCTCTGGAAACACCATATATTTT
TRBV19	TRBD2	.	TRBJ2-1	CASSILAGGLNEQFF	TGTGCCAGTAGTATACTAGCGGGGGGGCTTAATGAGCAGTTCTTC
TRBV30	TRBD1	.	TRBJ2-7	CAWSVSQGARYEQYF	TGTGCCTGGAGTGTATCCCAGGGGGCTAGGTACGAGCAGTACTTC
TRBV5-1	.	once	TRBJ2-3	CASSLAGGGPKDTQYF	TGCGCCAGCAGCTTGGCTGGCGGAGGTCCGAAAGATACGCAGTATTTT
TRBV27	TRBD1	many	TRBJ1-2	CASSPRTGSFGYTF	TGTGCCAGCAGCCCCAGGACAGGGTCTTTTGGCTACACCTTC
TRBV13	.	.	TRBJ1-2	CASSLGRQSSYYGYTF	TGTGCCAGCAGCTTAGGGAGACAGTCATCCTACTATGGCTACACCTTC
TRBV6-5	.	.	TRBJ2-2	CASRVNRGNTGELFF	TGTGCCAGCAGAGTGAATAGAGGAAACACCGGGGAGCTGTTTTTT
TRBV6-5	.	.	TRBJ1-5	CASSPGVSQPQHF	TGTGCCAGCAGTCCAGGGGTTTCGCAGCCCCAGCATTTT
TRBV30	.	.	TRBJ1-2	CAWSVGHPNGYTF	TGTGCCTGGAGTGTAGGACACCCAAATGGCTACACCTTC
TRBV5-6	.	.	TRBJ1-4	CASSPRQIRPNEKLFF	TGTGCCAGCAGCCCCCGACAGATTCGGCCTAATGAAAAACTGTTTTTT
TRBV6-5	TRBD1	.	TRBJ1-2	CASKLVQGADYGYTF	TGTGCCAGCAAGTTAGTGCAGGGGGCTGACTATGGCTACACCTTC
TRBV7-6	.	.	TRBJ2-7	CASSRSDSYEQYF	TGTGCCAGCAGCCGTTCGGACAGCTACGAGCAGTACTTC
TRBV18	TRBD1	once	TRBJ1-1	CASSPGTGGRAFF	TGTGCCAGCTCACCAGGGACAGGGGGCAGGGCTTTCTTT
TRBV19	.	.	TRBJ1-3	CASSAGLSGNTIYF	TGTGCCAGTAGTGCAGGGCTCTCTGGAAACACCATATATTTT
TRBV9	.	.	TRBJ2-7	CASSPGGYEQYF	TGTGCCAGCAGCCCCGGGGGATACGAGCAGTACTTC
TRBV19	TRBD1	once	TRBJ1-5	CASTITGGAGNQPQHF	TGTGCCAGTACTATTACAGGGGGCGCCGGCAATCAGCCCCAGCATTTT